This is a list of T cell receptor beta chains from one sample in a study of blood T cells in healthy people across ages. TCRdb re-called the 5' RACE reads with MiXCR, one entry per CDR3 protein. The sample lists about 1.8 million distinct CDR3 sequences, 49% occurring once. Sequencing was carried out using blood. The source of these receptors is a woman aged 40 to 50 in good health. The CDR3 runs from the conserved cysteine through the conserved F or W. The order of the fields is V gene, J gene, clone size, D gene, CDR3 protein, CDR3 DNA. The D gene is left open where the match is weak. Some rows mark clone size as missing; the rest say once, few, many or name a class of expanded clone.

V gene: TRBV5-5; J gene: TRBJ1-5; clone size: few; D gene: TRBD1; CDR3 protein: CASSLALDRGIQPQHF; CDR3 DNA: TGTGCCAGCAGCTTGGCCCTGGACAGGGGTATCCAGCCCCAGCATTTT
V gene: TRBV6-9; J gene: TRBJ2-5; clone size: .; D gene: TRBD1; CDR3 protein: CASRHHRDRGRETQYF; CDR3 DNA: TGTGCCAGCAGGCACCACAGGGACAGGGGCCGAGAGACCCAGTACTTC
V gene: TRBV27; J gene: TRBJ2-3; clone size: .; D gene: TRBD2; CDR3 protein: CASRPSSGGDTQYF; CDR3 DNA: TGTGCCAGCAGGCCTAGTAGCGGGGGTGATACGCAGTATTTT
V gene: TRBV9; J gene: TRBJ1-2; clone size: .; D gene: .; CDR3 protein: CASSVRFGDGYTF; CDR3 DNA: TGTGCCAGCAGCGTTCGCTTCGGCGATGGCTACACCTTC
V gene: TRBV7-9; J gene: TRBJ1-5; clone size: .; D gene: TRBD1; CDR3 protein: CASSPLGQGNQPQHF; CDR3 DNA: TGTGCCAGCAGCCCTCTGGGACAGGGCAATCAGCCCCAGCATTTT
V gene: TRBV7-2; J gene: TRBJ2-1; clone size: .; D gene: .; CDR3 protein: CASSGDWGGEQFF; CDR3 DNA: TGTGCCAGCAGCGGGGACTGGGGAGGTGAGCAGTTCTTC
V gene: TRBV27; J gene: TRBJ2-1; clone size: .; D gene: TRBD2; CDR3 protein: CASSLFLAGVRGNEQFF; CDR3 DNA: TGTGCCAGCAGTTTATTCCTAGCGGGGGTAAGGGGGAATGAGCAGTTCTTC
V gene: TRBV20-1; J gene: TRBJ2-5; clone size: .; D gene: TRBD1; CDR3 protein: CSARWTGAKTQYF; CDR3 DNA: TGCAGTGCTAGATGGACAGGGGCCAAGACCCAGTACTTC
V gene: TRBV29-1; J gene: TRBJ1-2; clone size: few; D gene: TRBD1; CDR3 protein: CSASDRENYGYTF; CDR3 DNA: TGCAGCGCCTCGGACAGGGAGAACTATGGCTACACCTTC
V gene: TRBV27; J gene: TRBJ2-7; clone size: .; D gene: TRBD2; CDR3 protein: CASSFRLAGGLDEQYF; CDR3 DNA: TGTGCCAGCAGTTTCCGACTAGCGGGGGGGCTTGATGAGCAGTACTTC
V gene: TRBV29-1; J gene: TRBJ2-5; clone size: few; D gene: .; CDR3 protein: CSVTGGGRETQYF; CDR3 DNA: TGCAGCGTCACAGGAGGGGGGCGAGAGACCCAGTACTTC
V gene: TRBV7-2; J gene: TRBJ2-7; clone size: .; D gene: .; CDR3 protein: CASSQLRGSEQYF; CDR3 DNA: TGTGCCAGCAGCCAACTTCGGGGGAGCGAGCAGTACTTC
V gene: TRBV7-9; J gene: TRBJ2-5; clone size: .; D gene: .; CDR3 protein: CASSQPIQGYYNEQYF; CDR3 DNA: TGTGCCAGCAGCCAACCCATCCAGGGGTATTACAATGAGCAGTACTTC
V gene: TRBV7-2; J gene: TRBJ1-5; clone size: .; D gene: .; CDR3 protein: CASSTSAGNQPQHF; CDR3 DNA: TGTGCCAGCAGTACCAGTGCGGGTAATCAGCCCCAGCATTTT
V gene: TRBV28; J gene: TRBJ2-3; clone size: .; D gene: TRBD1; CDR3 protein: CTSRGQPTDTQYF; CDR3 DNA: TGTACCAGCAGGGGACAGCCCACAGATACGCAGTATTTT
V gene: TRBV9; J gene: TRBJ2-3; clone size: .; D gene: TRBD1; CDR3 protein: CASSVHPGQGKDTQYF; CDR3 DNA: TGTGCCAGCAGCGTCCACCCGGGACAGGGAAAAGATACGCAGTATTTT
V gene: TRBV12-3/TRBV12-4; J gene: TRBJ2-5; clone size: .; D gene: .; CDR3 protein: CASSFGVKAEETQYF; CDR3 DNA: TGTGCCAGCAGTTTTGGGGTAAAGGCTGAAGAGACCCAGTACTTC
V gene: TRBV28; J gene: TRBJ1-2; clone size: .; D gene: .; CDR3 protein: CASRYPRFGRDKKYGYTF; CDR3 DNA: TGTGCCAGCAGATACCCGCGTTTCGGGAGAGATAAAAAATATGGCTACACCTTC
V gene: TRBV6-2/TRBV6-3; J gene: TRBJ2-7; clone size: few; D gene: TRBD2; CDR3 protein: CASSYFIGLALSYEQYF; CDR3 DNA: TGTGCCAGCAGTTACTTTATTGGACTAGCCCTTTCCTACGAGCAGTACTTC
V gene: TRBV4-3; J gene: TRBJ2-1; clone size: few; D gene: TRBD1; CDR3 protein: CASSQDLVGTVYNEQFF; CDR3 DNA: TGCGCCAGCAGCCAAGATCTCGTTGGGACAGTATACAATGAGCAGTTCTTC
V gene: TRBV7-2; J gene: TRBJ2-5; clone size: .; D gene: .; CDR3 protein: CASSSDSHDNEQYF; CDR3 DNA: TGTGCCAGCAGCTCTGACAGCCACGACAATGAGCAGTACTTC
V gene: TRBV20-1; J gene: TRBJ1-2; clone size: .; D gene: .; CDR3 protein: CSALETRYGYTF; CDR3 DNA: TGCAGTGCTTTGGAGACTCGCTATGGCTACACCTTC
V gene: TRBV20-1; J gene: TRBJ2-1; clone size: .; D gene: TRBD2; CDR3 protein: CSAKGFQRGGRDNEQFF; CDR3 DNA: TGCAGCGCTAAAGGGTTCCAGCGGGGGGGCCGAGACAATGAGCAGTTCTTC
V gene: TRBV15; J gene: TRBJ2-5; clone size: .; D gene: .; CDR3 protein: CATSRPHEETQYF; CDR3 DNA: TGTGCCACCAGCAGACCACACGAGGAGACCCAGTACTTC